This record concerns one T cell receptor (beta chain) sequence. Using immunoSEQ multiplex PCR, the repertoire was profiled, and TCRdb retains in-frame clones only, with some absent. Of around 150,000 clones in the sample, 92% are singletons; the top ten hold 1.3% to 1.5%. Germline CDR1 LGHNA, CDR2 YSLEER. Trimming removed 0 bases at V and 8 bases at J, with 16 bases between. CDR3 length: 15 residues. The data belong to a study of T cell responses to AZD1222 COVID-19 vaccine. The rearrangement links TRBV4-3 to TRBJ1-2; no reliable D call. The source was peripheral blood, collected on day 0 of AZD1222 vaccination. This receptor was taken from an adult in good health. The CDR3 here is CASSQERGSHSGYTF. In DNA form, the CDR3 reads TGCGCCAGCAGCCAAGAACGAGGGAGTCATTCGGGCTACACCTTC.